A selection of T cell receptor beta chains follows, all from one sample in a study of OX40 agonist ivuxolimab in advanced cancers. Only in-frame clones appear in the TCRdb table, and some are missing; sequencing was by immunoSEQ multiplex PCR. The sample shows around 74,000 clones, approximately 92% of them seen only once. Specimen: CD4+ or CD8+ T cells sorted from blood, collected in a trial of the OX40 agonist ivuxolimab. These receptors all stem from an adult with an advanced solid tumor such as melanoma, head and neck, liver or kidney cancer. CDR3s include the opening cysteine and the closing phenylalanine or tryptophan. A D gene is named only where the DNA matches it firmly. The size entry is marked missing in some rows and otherwise reads once, few, many or a size class.

v_call: TRBV5-1
d_call: TRBD2
j_call: TRBJ2-1
clone_size: few
cdr3_nt: TGCGCCAGCAGCACGGGACTAGCGGGAGGGGTGGGTGAGCAGTTCTTC
cdr3_aa: CASSTGLAGGVGEQFF

v_call: TRBV7-2
d_call: TRBD2
j_call: TRBJ2-5
clone_size: NA
cdr3_nt: TGTGCCAGCAGACCGAATAGCGGGAGTGGTGAGACCCAGTACTTC
cdr3_aa: CASRPNSGSGETQYF

v_call: TRBV5-1
d_call: NA
j_call: TRBJ1-1
clone_size: NA
cdr3_nt: TGCGCCAGCAGCCCCCAGAGGGCAGAAATTGAAGCTTTCTTT
cdr3_aa: CASSPQRAEIEAFF

v_call: TRBV11-3
d_call: NA
j_call: TRBJ2-1
clone_size: NA
cdr3_nt: TGTGCCAGCAGCTTAGATGTCTACAATGAGCAGTTCTTC
cdr3_aa: CASSLDVYNEQFF

v_call: TRBV28
d_call: NA
j_call: TRBJ1-5
clone_size: NA
cdr3_nt: TGTGCCAGCAGTCAGTTCGAGGGCCCCAATCAGCCCCAGCATTTT
cdr3_aa: CASSQFEGPNQPQHF

v_call: TRBV16
d_call: TRBD2
j_call: TRBJ2-1
clone_size: NA
cdr3_nt: TGTGCCAGCAGCCAATCGGGCGGGACTAGCGGGAGGGCCTCGAGAAATGAGCAGTTCTTC
cdr3_aa: CASSQSGGTSGRASRNEQFF

v_call: TRBV5-1
d_call: TRBD1
j_call: TRBJ2-7
clone_size: NA
cdr3_nt: TGCGCCAGCAGCTTGCAGGGGGCCAGGTATGAGCAGTACTTC
cdr3_aa: CASSLQGARYEQYF

v_call: TRBV4-2
d_call: TRBD1
j_call: TRBJ1-2
clone_size: NA
cdr3_nt: TGTGCCAGCAGCCAAGATCCCGGTGACAGGGTCTCTGGCTACACCTTC
cdr3_aa: CASSQDPGDRVSGYTF

v_call: TRBV14
d_call: TRBD1
j_call: TRBJ2-2
clone_size: NA
cdr3_nt: TGTGCCAGCAGCCAAGAACAGGGGGGCACCGGGGAGCTGTTTTTT
cdr3_aa: CASSQEQGGTGELFF

v_call: TRBV18
d_call: NA
j_call: TRBJ2-3
clone_size: NA
cdr3_nt: TGTGCCAGCTCACCACTCCCGGATTCTAGCACAGATACGCAGTATTTT
cdr3_aa: CASSPLPDSSTDTQYF

v_call: TRBV14
d_call: TRBD2
j_call: TRBJ2-7
clone_size: NA
cdr3_nt: TGTGCCAGCAGCCACCCACTAGCGGGAGTCCACTACGAGCAGTACTTC
cdr3_aa: CASSHPLAGVHYEQYF

v_call: TRBV21-1
d_call: NA
j_call: TRBJ2-3
clone_size: NA
cdr3_nt: TGTGCCAGCAGCAAAAGGCGGGACAGGGGGCGGTGGGGCACAGATACGCAGTATTTT
cdr3_aa: CASSKRRDRGRWGTDTQYF

v_call: TRBV18
d_call: NA
j_call: TRBJ2-6
clone_size: NA
cdr3_nt: TGTGCCAGCTCCCAGGGATCTGGGGCCAACGTCCTGACTTTC
cdr3_aa: CASSQGSGANVLTF

v_call: TRBV11-3
d_call: TRBD2
j_call: TRBJ2-1
clone_size: NA
cdr3_nt: TGTGCCAGCAGCTTTCCCCGGGGGGTCTACAATGAGCAGTTCTTC
cdr3_aa: CASSFPRGVYNEQFF

v_call: TRBV11-3
d_call: NA
j_call: TRBJ2-1
clone_size: NA
cdr3_nt: TGTGCCACCTCCTCCAGGTTTAACGGTGAGCAGTTCTTC
cdr3_aa: CATSSRFNGEQFF

v_call: TRBV6-6
d_call: NA
j_call: TRBJ2-2
clone_size: NA
cdr3_nt: TGTGCCAGCAGACTATACAGGAACACCGGGGAGCTGTTTTTT
cdr3_aa: CASRLYRNTGELFF

v_call: TRBV9
d_call: TRBD2
j_call: TRBJ2-3
clone_size: few
cdr3_nt: TGTGCCAGCAGCGTAGGGATGGCGGGAGGAGATACGCAGTATTTT
cdr3_aa: CASSVGMAGGDTQYF

v_call: TRBV30
d_call: NA
j_call: TRBJ1-2
clone_size: NA
cdr3_nt: TGTGCCTGGGTCCTGGACACAGGGGGCTACACCTTC
cdr3_aa: CAWVLDTGGYTF

v_call: TRBV4-2
d_call: TRBD2
j_call: TRBJ2-1
clone_size: NA
cdr3_nt: TGTGCCAGCAGCCCCTTCCTCCCAGCGGGAGGCGCGAATGAGCAGTTCTTC
cdr3_aa: CASSPFLPAGGANEQFF

v_call: TRBV2
d_call: TRBD1
j_call: TRBJ1-3
clone_size: NA
cdr3_nt: TGTGCCAGCAGCCTACTCGGACAGGGCGGGCTGGCGGGAAACACCATATATTTT
cdr3_aa: CASSLLGQGGLAGNTIYF

v_call: TRBV28
d_call: TRBD2
j_call: TRBJ2-7
clone_size: NA
cdr3_nt: TGTGCCAGCAGGGCAACTAGCGCCCACTCCTACGAGCAGTACTTC
cdr3_aa: CASRATSAHSYEQYF

v_call: TRBV28
d_call: NA
j_call: TRBJ1-2
clone_size: NA
cdr3_nt: TGTGCCAGCAGACCCGGGGGGGGCGCTAACTATGGCTACACCTTC
cdr3_aa: CASRPGGGANYGYTF

v_call: TRBV6-6
d_call: NA
j_call: TRBJ1-1
clone_size: NA
cdr3_nt: TGTGCCAGCAGTCGACTCAGGGTGAACACTGAAGCTTTCTTT
cdr3_aa: CASSRLRVNTEAFF

v_call: TRBV27
d_call: TRBD2
j_call: TRBJ2-3
clone_size: NA
cdr3_nt: TGTGCCAGCAGTGACGGGGCTAGCGGGAGACCCACAGATACGCAGTATTTT
cdr3_aa: CASSDGASGRPTDTQYF

v_call: TRBV7-9
d_call: NA
j_call: TRBJ2-3
clone_size: NA
cdr3_nt: TGTGCCAGCAGTGAGGACAGATTTACGCAGTATTTT
cdr3_aa: CASSEDRFTQYF

v_call: TRBV7-8
d_call: NA
j_call: TRBJ2-7
clone_size: NA
cdr3_nt: TGTGCCAGCAGCTTAGGAGGAGGGAGGTCCCACGAGCAGTACTTC
cdr3_aa: CASSLGGGRSHEQYF

v_call: TRBV11-3
d_call: NA
j_call: TRBJ2-1
clone_size: NA
cdr3_nt: TGTGCCAGCATCCGATCGGGACTCCGACCCCTCAATGAGCAGTTCTTC
cdr3_aa: CASIRSGLRPLNEQFF

v_call: TRBV14
d_call: NA
j_call: TRBJ1-2
clone_size: NA
cdr3_nt: TGTGCCAGCAGCAAGTCCCAGCGGACTAACTATGGCTACACCTTC
cdr3_aa: CASSKSQRTNYGYTF

v_call: TRBV29-1
d_call: NA
j_call: TRBJ1-3
clone_size: NA
cdr3_nt: TGCAGCGTTTCGGAGGTACCAAACTCTGGAAACACCATATATTTT
cdr3_aa: CSVSEVPNSGNTIYF

v_call: TRBV7-2
d_call: NA
j_call: TRBJ1-2
clone_size: NA
cdr3_nt: TGTGCCAGCAGCTTAGACCTAGCCACCTCGTGGGGCTACACCTTC
cdr3_aa: CASSLDLATSWGYTF

v_call: TRBV7-2
d_call: TRBD2
j_call: TRBJ2-7
clone_size: NA
cdr3_nt: TGTGCCAGCAGCTTAGGGGTTGCGGGAGGATTCCACGAGCAGTACTTC
cdr3_aa: CASSLGVAGGFHEQYF

v_call: TRBV28
d_call: TRBD1
j_call: TRBJ2-7
clone_size: NA
cdr3_nt: TGTGCCAGCAGTTTGGGGGACAGCTACGAGCAGTACTTC
cdr3_aa: CASSLGDSYEQYF

v_call: TRBV19
d_call: TRBD1
j_call: TRBJ1-1
clone_size: once
cdr3_nt: TGTGCCAGTAGTCAACAGGGGGATGGGTACACTGAAGCTTTCTTT
cdr3_aa: CASSQQGDGYTEAFF

v_call: TRBV5-6
d_call: NA
j_call: TRBJ2-2
clone_size: NA
cdr3_nt: TGTGCCAGCACCCCCTACAGGGCTCTCGCCGGGGAGCTGTTTTTT
cdr3_aa: CASTPYRALAGELFF

v_call: TRBV5-1
d_call: TRBD2
j_call: TRBJ2-1
clone_size: once
cdr3_nt: TGCGCCAGCAGCGGAGGGACTAGTTCCTACAATGAGCAGTTCTTC
cdr3_aa: CASSGGTSSYNEQFF

v_call: TRBV6-4
d_call: NA
j_call: TRBJ1-3
clone_size: NA
cdr3_nt: TGTGCCAGCAGTGACTCGAATGGACCGCCCTCTGGAAACACCATATATTTT
cdr3_aa: CASSDSNGPPSGNTIYF

v_call: TRBV7-3
d_call: NA
j_call: TRBJ2-1
clone_size: NA
cdr3_nt: TGTGCCAGCAGCCTCACTGGCCCGTACAATGAGCAGTTCTTC
cdr3_aa: CASSLTGPYNEQFF

v_call: TRBV28
d_call: NA
j_call: TRBJ2-2
clone_size: few
cdr3_nt: TGTGCCAGCAGTTTTCTGAACACCGGGGAGCTGTTTTTT
cdr3_aa: CASSFLNTGELFF

v_call: TRBV7-9
d_call: NA
j_call: TRBJ2-7
clone_size: NA
cdr3_nt: TGTGCCAGCAGCTTAGCGTTGGCAGCGCCCTACGAGCAGTACTTC
cdr3_aa: CASSLALAAPYEQYF

v_call: TRBV27
d_call: NA
j_call: TRBJ1-1
clone_size: once
cdr3_nt: TGTGCCAGCAGGGACAGGAACACTGAAGCTTTCTTT
cdr3_aa: CASRDRNTEAFF

v_call: TRBV7-2
d_call: TRBD2
j_call: TRBJ2-7
clone_size: NA
cdr3_nt: TGTGCCAGCAGCTTATTCCCCACCGGGAGGGTCTTGCGGTACGAGCAGTACTTC
cdr3_aa: CASSLFPTGRVLRYEQYF

v_call: TRBV4-2
d_call: TRBD2
j_call: TRBJ2-1
clone_size: once
cdr3_nt: TGTGCCAGCAGCCACCTTGGGGCTAGCGGGAGTAGTAGGAATGAGCAGTTCTTC
cdr3_aa: CASSHLGASGSSRNEQFF

v_call: TRBV19
d_call: NA
j_call: TRBJ1-1
clone_size: NA
cdr3_nt: TGTGCCAGTAGGCCCGGGGAAGACACTGAAGCTTTCTTT
cdr3_aa: CASRPGEDTEAFF

v_call: TRBV13
d_call: NA
j_call: TRBJ2-3
clone_size: NA
cdr3_nt: TGTGCCAGCAGCCCGCCGGGGCCGCGGGATACGCAGTATTTT
cdr3_aa: CASSPPGPRDTQYF

v_call: TRBV11-1
d_call: TRBD2
j_call: TRBJ2-7
clone_size: NA
cdr3_nt: TGTGCCAGCACCCCGTCCGAGCGGGGCTCCTACGAGCAGTACTTC
cdr3_aa: CASTPSERGSYEQYF

v_call: TRBV9
d_call: TRBD1
j_call: TRBJ1-2
clone_size: NA
cdr3_nt: TGTGCCAGCAGCGTAGTGACAGGGTATGGCTACACCTTC
cdr3_aa: CASSVVTGYGYTF

v_call: TRBV6-5
d_call: NA
j_call: TRBJ1-1
clone_size: NA
cdr3_nt: TGTGCCAGCAGTTACTCGGTCGAGGGGGTTGGGGCTTTCTTT
cdr3_aa: CASSYSVEGVGAFF

v_call: TRBV21-1
d_call: NA
j_call: TRBJ2-1
clone_size: NA
cdr3_nt: TGTGCCAGCAGTACTAGCGTTTACAATGAGCAGTTCTTC
cdr3_aa: CASSTSVYNEQFF

v_call: TRBV4-3
d_call: TRBD2
j_call: TRBJ2-1
clone_size: NA
cdr3_nt: TGCGCCAGCAGCCAAGATCTTGGGGACTACGATGAGCAGTTCTTC
cdr3_aa: CASSQDLGDYDEQFF

v_call: TRBV5-4
d_call: NA
j_call: TRBJ2-7
clone_size: NA
cdr3_nt: TGTGCCAGCAGCGGACCCAGGAGCTCCTACGAGCAGTACTTC
cdr3_aa: CASSGPRSSYEQYF